This T cell receptor (beta chain) was captured in a study of cytomegalovirus exposure and HLA in healthy donors. Background on the study: Sequencing of some 190 million T cells in an earlier analysis found 100 million to 140 million unique TCR beta sequences.

Healthy bone marrow donors made up the cohort. About this clone: Its specificity is unknown.

CDR1 is SQVTM and CDR2 is ANQGSEA in the germline V gene. This CDR3 region has 13 residues. V trimming: 4 bases; J trimming: 5 bases; junction bases outside the gene matches: 4. Study outcomes and limitations: Later analysis showed TCR association rates varying by HLA locus, highest for DRB1 and lowest for HLA-C. The analysis excluded some indistinguishable V segments, including TRBV6-2 and TRBV6-3.

The PCR contained 60 Vbeta and 13 Jbeta primers. Sequencing used immunoSEQ multiplex PCR; TCRdb keeps in-frame clones, though not all of them. The sample has about 180,000 clones; 75% to 85% are singletons. The chain joins TRBV29-1 to TRBJ2-4, with 8 bases lining up with TRBD1. The sequenced sample was PBMCs. The TCR comes from a woman between 45 and 60 years old in good health and CMV-seropositive. DNA for the CDR3: TGCAGCGTTGTCACGGGACAGGAAAACATTCAGTACTTC. This sequence encodes CSVVTGQENIQYF.